Sequencing of this T cell receptor beta chain was carried out in a study of blood T cell repertoires in COVID-19. The length of the CDR3 is 15 residues. Germline CDR1 MNHEY, CDR2 SVGAGI. Between the trimmed V and J ends, which lost 3 bases and 4 bases, there was a span of 13 bases. Authors' processing steps: It was from reference gene primer amplification that nucleated cell counts were estimated. Profiling relied on immunoSEQ multiplex PCR, and the TCRdb table lists in-frame clones only, not all of them. The V and J calls and clone size were taken over from that table, and D and trimming were inferred from the DNA. The sample comprises approximately 90,000 clones, just under 85% of which are singletons, and around 3.7% rests with the top ten.

The receptor's source is a man aged 50 or older with acute or convalescent COVID-19. The chain is built from TRBV6-5 and TRBJ1-5, with D perhaps TRBD1 (6 bases). The sequenced sample was peripheral blood. CDR3 DNA sequence: TGTGCCAGCAGTTATGGTCCGCAGGGGAATCAGCCCCAGCATTTT. Translated, it gives CASSYGPQGNQPQHF.